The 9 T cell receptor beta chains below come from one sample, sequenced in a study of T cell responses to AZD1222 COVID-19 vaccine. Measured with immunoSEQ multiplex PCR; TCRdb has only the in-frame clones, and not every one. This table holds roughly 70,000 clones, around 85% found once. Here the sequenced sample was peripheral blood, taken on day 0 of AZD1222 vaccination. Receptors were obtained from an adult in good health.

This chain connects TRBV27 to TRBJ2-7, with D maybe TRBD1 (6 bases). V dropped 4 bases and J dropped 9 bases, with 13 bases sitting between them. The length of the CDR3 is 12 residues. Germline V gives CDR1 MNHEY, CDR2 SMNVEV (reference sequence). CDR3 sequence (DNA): TGTGCCAGCAGTTCCGGTGGGGGCGCGCAGTACTTC. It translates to CASSSGGGAQYF.

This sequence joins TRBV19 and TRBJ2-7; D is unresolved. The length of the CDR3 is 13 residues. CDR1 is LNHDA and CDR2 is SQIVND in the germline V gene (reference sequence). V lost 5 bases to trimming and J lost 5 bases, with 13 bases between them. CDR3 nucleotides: TGTGCCAGTAGTCCTTTTGGGATTAACGAGCAGTACTTC. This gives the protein CASSPFGINEQYF.

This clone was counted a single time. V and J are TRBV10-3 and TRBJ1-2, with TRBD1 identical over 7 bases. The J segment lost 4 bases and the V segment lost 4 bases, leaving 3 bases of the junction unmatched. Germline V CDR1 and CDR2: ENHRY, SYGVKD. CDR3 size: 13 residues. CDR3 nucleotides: TGTGCCATCAGTGGGGACAGCGGCTATGGCTACACCTTC. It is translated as CAISGDSGYGYTF.

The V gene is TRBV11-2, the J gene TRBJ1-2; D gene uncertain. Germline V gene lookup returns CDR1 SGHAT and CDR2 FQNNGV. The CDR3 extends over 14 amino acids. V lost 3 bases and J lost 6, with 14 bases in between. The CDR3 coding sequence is TGTGCCAGCAGCTTTCGGCCAAAGGGTCATGGCTACACCTTC. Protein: CASSFRPKGHGYTF.

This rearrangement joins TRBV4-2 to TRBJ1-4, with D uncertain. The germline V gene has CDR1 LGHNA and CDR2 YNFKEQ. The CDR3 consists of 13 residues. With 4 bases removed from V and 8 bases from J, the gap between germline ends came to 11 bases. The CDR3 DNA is TGTGCCAGCAGCCCCCGCTCGAGGGAAAAACTGTTTTTT. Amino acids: CASSPRSREKLFF.

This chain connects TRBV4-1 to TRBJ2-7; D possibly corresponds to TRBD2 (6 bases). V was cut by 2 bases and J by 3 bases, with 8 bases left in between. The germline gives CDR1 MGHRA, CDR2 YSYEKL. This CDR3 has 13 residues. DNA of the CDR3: TGCGCCAGCAGCCAATCGGAGGGCTACGAGCAGTACTTC. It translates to CASSQSEGYEQYF.

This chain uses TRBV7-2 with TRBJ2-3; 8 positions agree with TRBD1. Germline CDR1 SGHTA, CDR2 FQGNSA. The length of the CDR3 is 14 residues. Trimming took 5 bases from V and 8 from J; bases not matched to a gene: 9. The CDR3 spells CASSRRQGQGTQYF. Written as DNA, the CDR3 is TGTGCCAGCAGCAGACGACAGGGGCAGGGTACGCAGTATTTT.

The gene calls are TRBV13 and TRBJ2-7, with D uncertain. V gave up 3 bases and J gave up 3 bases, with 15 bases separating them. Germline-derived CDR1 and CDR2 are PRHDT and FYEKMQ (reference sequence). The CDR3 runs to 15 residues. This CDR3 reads CASSFSTLQLYEQYF. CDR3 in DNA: TGTGCCAGCAGCTTTAGTACCTTACAGCTCTACGAGCAGTACTTC.

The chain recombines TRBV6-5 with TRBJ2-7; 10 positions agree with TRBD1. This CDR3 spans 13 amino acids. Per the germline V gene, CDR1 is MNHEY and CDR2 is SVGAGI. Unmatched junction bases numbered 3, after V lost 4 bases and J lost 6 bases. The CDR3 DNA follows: TGTGCCAGCAGTTTCGGACAGGGGGGCGAGCAGTACTTC. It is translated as CASSFGQGGEQYF.